This T cell receptor (beta chain) was identified in a study of T cell responses to AZD1222 COVID-19 vaccine. Study results and limitations: Repertoires were obtained solely post-peak T cell response. Recipients of AZD1222 seropositive at baseline numbered only 5 or 6.

The CDR3 has 16 residues. Germline trimming cut 4 bases from V and 4 bases from J; bases unmatched to any gene: 9. Germline V gene sequence: CDR1 SGHRS, CDR2 YFSETQ. Turning to this clone: The antigen is not known.

The table came from immunoSEQ multiplex PCR; TCRdb's copy has only in-frame clones and leaves some out. The sample yields 75,000 to 80,000 clones, 70% to 80% seen once. The sample was peripheral blood, taken 28 days after the second dose of the MenACWY control vaccine. This clonotype originated in an adult who received the MenACWY meningococcal vaccine as a control. The chain employs TRBV5-1 and TRBJ2-3, with 10 bases aligning to TRBD2. In DNA form, the CDR3 reads TGCGCCAGCAGCCCGTCAACTAGCGGGAAATCAGATACGCAGTATTTT. Translated, it gives CASSPSTSGKSDTQYF.